These 19 T cell receptor beta chains were all obtained from the same sample, sequenced in a study of cytomegalovirus exposure and HLA in healthy donors. PCR employed 60 Vbeta and 13 Jbeta primers. Method: immunoSEQ multiplex PCR; TCRdb's copy keeps in-frame clones and lacks some. This sample carries around 46,000 clones, with under 1.3% going to the ten biggest clones. Source material: PBMCs. The source is a woman aged 40 to 49 in good health and CMV-seronegative.

The rearrangement uses TRBV7-2 and TRBJ2-1, with a possible D match to TRBD1 (5 bases). CDR3 size: 13 residues. The germline V and J ends were trimmed by 3 bases and 3 bases, with 6 bases remaining between them. Germline-derived CDR1 and CDR2 are SGHTA and FQGNSA. CDR3 sequence reads: CASSFQGYNEQFF. CDR3 sequence (DNA): TGTGCCAGCAGCTTTCAGGGCTACAATGAGCAGTTCTTC.

V gene TRBV28 combines with J gene TRBJ2-7; the match to TRBD2 covers 7 bases. Trimming at V came to 8 bases and at J to 2 bases, leaving 9 bases not matched to a gene. Per germline, CDR1 MDHEN and CDR2 SYDVKM. The CDR3 covers 14 residues. The CDR3 region has the DNA TGTGCCAGCTTAGGGCGGGACTACACCTACGAGCAGTACTTC. Protein: CASLGRDYTYEQYF.

The chain recombines TRBV7-9 with TRBJ2-7; 7 positions agree with TRBD1. This CDR3 region has 15 residues. The V and J ends lost 4 bases and 4 bases, in that order; junction bases with no gene match: 10. Germline assignment: CDR1 SEHNR and CDR2 FQNEAQ (reference sequence). This CDR3 is CASSSGQVSFYEQYF. Written as DNA, the CDR3 is TGTGCCAGCAGCTCCGGACAGGTGTCCTTTTACGAGCAGTACTTC.

The rearrangement uses TRBV5-5 and TRBJ1-2; tentatively, D is TRBD1 (5 bases). The V end was cut by 4 bases, the J end by 3 bases, with 13 bases between. The CDR3 spans 14 residues. Germline V gene lookup returns CDR1 SGHKS and CDR2 YYEKEE (reference sequence). CDR3 sequence: CASSIPGLDYGYTF. In nucleotides, the CDR3 is TGTGCCAGCAGCATACCAGGGCTTGACTATGGCTACACCTTC.

The chain joins TRBV29-1 to TRBJ2-1, with 12 bases identical to TRBD2. The J segment lost 0 bases and the V segment lost 4 bases, leaving 7 bases of the junction unmatched. The CDR3 totals 17 residues. Germline V lookup: CDR1 SQVTM, CDR2 ANQGSEA. The chain's CDR3 is CSVAGLAGLSSYNEQFF. The CDR3 DNA is TGCAGCGTTGCAGGACTAGCGGGATTGAGCTCCTACAATGAGCAGTTCTTC.

The V gene is TRBV9, the J gene TRBJ2-3; 14 bases line up with TRBD2. V lost 5 bases to trimming and J lost 7 bases; unmatched junction nucleotides: 24. Germline CDR1 and CDR2: SGDLS and YYNGEE. The CDR3 runs 21 residues. The CDR3 loop is CASSRPDFRIVGTSGRYTQYF. The CDR3 DNA is TGTGCCAGCAGTCGTCCAGATTTTAGGATAGTGGGGACTAGCGGGAGATATACGCAGTATTTT.

The chain uses TRBV6-1 and TRBJ1-4, with 9 bases that match TRBD1. Looked up from germline, CDR1 is MNHNS and CDR2 is SASEGT. The CDR3 is 15 amino acids. V was pared by 6 bases and J by 5 bases, with 7 bases of the junction left unmatched. CDR3 protein: CASRAGTGMNEKLFF. The CDR3 DNA reads as TGTGCCAGCAGGGCTGGGACAGGGATGAATGAAAAACTGTTTTTT.

The chain recombines TRBV4-1 with TRBJ2-7; 9 nucleotides line up with TRBD1. The CDR3 runs to 15 residues. Germline V gene sequence: CDR1 MGHRA, CDR2 YSYEKL. J was trimmed by 6 bases and V by 2 bases; bases with no gene match: 8. The CDR3 loop reads CASSQSGTGFLEQYF. DNA of the CDR3: TGCGCCAGCAGCCAATCCGGGACAGGGTTTCTCGAGCAGTACTTC.

The chain employs TRBV4-2 and TRBJ2-5; 8 bases align to TRBD1. Germline V gene data show CDR1 as LGHNA and CDR2 as YNFKEQ. Germline trimming cut 6 bases from V and 2 bases from J; bases unmatched to any gene: 5. This CDR3 is 14 amino acids long. The CDR3 is CASRLGQAQETQYF. CDR3 sequence (DNA): TGTGCCAGCAGACTGGGACAGGCACAAGAGACCCAGTACTTC.

The gene calls are TRBV6-5 and TRBJ1-2; 8 bases map to TRBD1. Germline V CDR1 and CDR2: MNHEY, SVGAGI. V lost 8 bases to trimming and J lost 6 bases; unmatched junction nucleotides: 5. The CDR3 runs to 12 residues. This CDR3 is CASRYRGDGYTF. CDR3 in DNA: TGTGCCAGCCGATACAGGGGGGATGGCTACACCTTC.

Concerning this clone itself: A read error may account for a junction end that differs from germline. V and J are TRBV29-1 and TRBJ2-1, with 7 bases matching TRBD1. Germline assignment: CDR1 SQVTM and CDR2 ANQGSEA. This CDR3 has 10 amino acids. CDR3 nucleotides: TGCAGCGTTGCACAGGGGCCAGCCGTCTTC. Amino acid sequence: CSVAQGPAVF.

The chain recombines TRBV4-2 with TRBJ2-1; 9 positions agree with TRBD2. CDR1 is LGHNA and CDR2 is YNFKEQ in the germline V gene. J gave up 6 bases and V 1 base, and 7 bases lay outside the gene matches. The CDR3 has 16 amino acids. The CDR3 is CASSQGLAGGINEQFF. The CDR3 DNA follows: TGTGCCAGCAGCCAAGGTCTCGCGGGAGGGATCAATGAGCAGTTCTTC.

V usage is TRBV28 and J usage is TRBJ2-7; TRBD1 is a possible D gene (6 bases). CDR1 and CDR2 (germline): MDHEN, SYDVKM. Trimming took off 5 bases at V and 5 bases at J, with 13 bases between the two ends. CDR3 length: 13 residues. The CDR3 is CASSRTGFHEQYF. For the CDR3, the DNA is TGTGCCAGCAGTCGAACAGGGTTCCACGAGCAGTACTTC.

The CDR3 loop reads CSVEPGGYGYTF. The CDR3 DNA reads as TGCAGCGTTGAGCCGGGAGGGTATGGCTACACCTTC. The chain links TRBV29-1 to TRBJ1-2; D call uncertain. The germline V gene has CDR1 SQVTM and CDR2 ANQGSEA. The CDR3 is 12 residues long. The V and J ends lost 3 bases and 5 bases respectively, with 10 bases between them.

Concerning this clone itself: Other DNA sequences in this sample translate to the same CDR3. The chain carries TRBV27 and TRBJ2-1; 8 bases fit TRBD2. Germline CDR1 and CDR2: MNHEY and SMNVEV (reference sequence). V trimming: 3 bases; J trimming: 7 bases; junction bases outside the gene matches: 8. The CDR3 spans 15 residues. The CDR3 spells CASSFISSGSNEQFF. The CDR3 DNA follows: TGTGCCAGCAGTTTTATCTCCAGCGGGAGTAATGAGCAGTTCTTC.

J is TRBJ2-7 and V is TRBV20-1, with D uncertain. Germline-derived CDR1 and CDR2 are DFQATT and SNEGSKA (reference sequence). With 0 bases removed from V and 5 bases from J, the gap between germline ends came to 5 bases. The CDR3 is 11 residues long. The CDR3 DNA follows: TGCAGTGCTAGAGATATCCACGAGCAGTACTTC. Translated: CSARDIHEQYF.

This chain joins TRBV19 and TRBJ2-1; TRBD2 agrees at 9 bases. The germline V gene has CDR1 LNHDA and CDR2 SQIVND (reference sequence). The CDR3 loop spans 15 amino acids. V gave up 9 bases and J gave up 9 bases; unmatched junction bases: 15. CDR3 amino acids: CASRPGTSIGSEQFF. For the CDR3, the DNA is TGTGCCAGCCGCCCCGGGACTAGCATAGGTAGTGAGCAGTTCTTC.

This chain links TRBV2 with TRBJ2-5, with D possibly TRBD2 on 5 matching bases. The V gene lost 2 bases and the J gene lost 4 bases, with 14 bases spanning the gap. The CDR3 has 15 residues. CDR1 is SNHLY, CDR2 FYNNEI, per germline. Here the CDR3 reads CASSETQTITETQYF. The CDR3 DNA follows: TGTGCCAGCAGTGAAACACAGACTATTACAGAGACCCAGTACTTC.

The V gene is TRBV11-2, the J gene TRBJ2-1; D might be TRBD2 (5 bases). Germline CDR1 and CDR2: SGHAT and FQNNGV. This CDR3 comprises 16 residues. The V end was cut by 5 bases, the J end by 4 bases, with 18 bases between. The CDR3 protein is CASSHHLLGRYNEQFF. The CDR3 DNA sequence: TGTGCCAGCAGCCACCACCTACTAGGGAGATACAATGAGCAGTTCTTC.